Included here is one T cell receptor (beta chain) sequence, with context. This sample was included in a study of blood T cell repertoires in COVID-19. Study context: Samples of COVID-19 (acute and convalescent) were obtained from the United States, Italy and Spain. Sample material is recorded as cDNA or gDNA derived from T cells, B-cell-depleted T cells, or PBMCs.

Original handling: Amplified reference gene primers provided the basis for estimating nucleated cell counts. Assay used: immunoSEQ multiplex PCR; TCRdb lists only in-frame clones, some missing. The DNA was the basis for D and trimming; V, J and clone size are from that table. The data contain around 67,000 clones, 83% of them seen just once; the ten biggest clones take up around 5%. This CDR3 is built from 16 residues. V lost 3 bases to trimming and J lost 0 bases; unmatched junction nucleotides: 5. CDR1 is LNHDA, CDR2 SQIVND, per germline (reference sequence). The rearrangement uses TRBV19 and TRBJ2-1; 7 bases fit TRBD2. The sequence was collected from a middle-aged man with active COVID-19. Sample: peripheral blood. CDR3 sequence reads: CASSIPSGDSYNEQFF. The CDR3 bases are TGTGCCAGTAGTATTCCTAGCGGAGACTCCTACAATGAGCAGTTCTTC. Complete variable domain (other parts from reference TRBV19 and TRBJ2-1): DGGITQSPKYLFRKEGQNVTLSCEQNLNHDAMYWYRQDPGQGLRLIYYSQIVNDFQKGDIAEGYSVSREKKESFPLTVTSAQKNPTAFYLCASSIPSGDSYNEQFFGPGTRLTVL.